Each of the 19 T cell receptor beta chains below was sequenced from the same sample in a study of OX40 agonist ivuxolimab in advanced cancers. Here immunoSEQ multiplex PCR was the method, and the copy in TCRdb shows in-frame clones only, minus some. In the table there are some 95,000 clones, roughly 87% of which are singletons. The sequences come from CD4+ or CD8+ T cells sorted from blood, collected in a trial of the OX40 agonist ivuxolimab. The receptors shown here come from an adult with an advanced solid tumor such as melanoma, head and neck, liver or kidney cancer.

The chain uses TRBV6-4 and TRBJ2-3, with D unresolved. Trimming left V 4 bases short and J 5 bases short, with 16 bases between. The germline V gene has CDR1 MRHNA and CDR2 SNTAGT. The CDR3 spans 15 residues. For the CDR3, the DNA is TGTGCCAGCAGTGGGCATGGTGGGCTTGAAGATACGCAGTATTTT. As protein: CASSGHGGLEDTQYF.

The V gene is TRBV5-8, the J gene TRBJ2-1; D possibly matches TRBD1 or TRBD2 (5 bases each). The CDR3 has 14 residues. Germline CDR1 SGHTS, CDR2 YDEGEE. The V gene lost 3 bases and the J gene lost 8 bases, with 15 bases spanning the gap. CDR3 protein: CASSSGTPRYEQFF. The DNA for the CDR3 is TGTGCCAGCAGCTCCGGGACGCCTAGGTATGAGCAGTTCTTC.

This chain uses TRBV5-5 with TRBJ2-7; a possible D gene is TRBD1 (5 bases). Germline CDR1 reads SGHKS; CDR2 reads YYEKEE (reference sequence). Between the trimmed V and J ends, which lost 0 bases and 1 base, there was a span of 8 bases. CDR3 length: 14 amino acids. The CDR3 loop reads CASSLAGPSYEQYF. In DNA, the CDR3 is TGTGCCAGCAGCTTGGCAGGGCCATCCTACGAGCAGTACTTC.

V is TRBV11-2 and J is TRBJ1-1; a weak D match, TRBD1 (5 bases). The CDR3 extends over 13 amino acids. In germline, CDR1 is SGHAT, CDR2 FQNNGV. Trimming removed 3 bases at V and 6 bases at J, with 11 bases between. The chain's CDR3 is CASSLDGGAEAFF. The CDR3 DNA sequence: TGTGCCAGCAGCTTGGATGGGGGTGCTGAAGCTTTCTTT.

This clone appeared many times. The V call is TRBV28, the J call TRBJ1-6; 8 bases align to TRBD1. This CDR3 spans 14 amino acids. V lost 5 bases and J lost 10; bases outside the gene matches: 7. Germline values: CDR1 MDHEN, CDR2 SYDVKM. Here the CDR3 reads CASSHGQGSSPLHF. The DNA for the CDR3 is TGTGCCAGCAGTCACGGACAGGGAAGCTCACCCCTCCACTTT. The full variable domain, with the rest looked up from reference TRBV28 and TRBJ1-6, is DVKVTQSSRYLVKRTGEKVFLECVQDMDHENMFWYRQDPGLGLRLIYFSYDVKMKEKGDIPEGYSVSREKKERFSLILESASTNQTSMYLCASSHGQGSSPLHFGNGTRLTVT.

The chain couples TRBV10-1 to TRBJ1-1; 10 bases fit TRBD1. CDR1 and CDR2 from the germline V gene are WNHNN and SYGVQD (reference sequence). This CDR3 has 13 residues. V was pared by 9 bases and J by 7 bases, with 8 bases of the junction left unmatched. In DNA form, the CDR3 reads TGCGCCAGACGACAGGGGGCAGAGGGTGAAGCTTTCTTT. It codes for CARRQGAEGEAFF.

This sequence joins TRBV15 and TRBJ2-5; D is ambiguous. V shed 7 bases and J shed 2 bases, with 11 bases lying between them. The CDR3 is 13 residues long. Per the germline V gene, CDR1 is LNHNV and CDR2 is YYDKDF (reference sequence). CDR3 DNA sequence: TGTGCCACCAAGAAAGTCACACAAGAGACCCAGTACTTC. Translation gives CATKKVTQETQYF.

The V and J genes are TRBV5-1 and TRBJ1-2; TRBD1 might be the D (5 bases). V dropped 6 bases and J dropped 6 bases, with 15 bases sitting between them. In germline, CDR1 is SGHRS, CDR2 YFSETQ. The CDR3 covers 13 residues. In DNA, the CDR3 is TGCGCCAGCAAACTGGGGCAGGCCGATGGCTACACCTTC. It translates to CASKLGQADGYTF.

V and J are TRBV11-2 and TRBJ2-2; a weak D match, TRBD2 (6 bases). This CDR3 region has 14 residues. The germline gives CDR1 SGHAT, CDR2 FQNNGV. V lost 5 bases, J lost 7 bases, and 14 bases lay in between. The CDR3 sequence is CASSPGWGGGELFF. The DNA of the CDR3 is TGTGCCAGCAGCCCCGGTTGGGGAGGCGGGGAGCTGTTTTTT.

The chain links TRBV28 to TRBJ1-1; no reliable D call. CDR3 length equals 12 residues. The V end was cut by 3 bases, the J end by 3 bases, with 5 bases between. Germline V CDR1 and CDR2: MDHEN, SYDVKM. In DNA, the CDR3 is TGTGCCAGCAGTTTGCCGGACACTGAAGCTTTCTTT. It specifies CASSLPDTEAFF.

Sample share makes this clone medium-sized. The chain joins TRBV7-2 to TRBJ2-7; 8 bases map to TRBD1. With 3 bases clipped from V and 9 bases from J, the junction kept 7 bases outside the gene matches. Germline V gives CDR1 SGHTA, CDR2 FQGNSA. This CDR3 has 13 amino acids. This CDR3 reads CASSLGQVYGQYF. The CDR3 DNA reads as TGTGCCAGCAGCTTGGGACAGGTGTATGGGCAGTACTTC.

The chain is built from TRBV7-9 and TRBJ1-5; 9 nucleotides align to TRBD1. The germline V gene has CDR1 SEHNR and CDR2 FQNEAQ (reference sequence). Trimming cost V 3 bases and J 5 bases; bases outside gene matches: 5. The CDR3 contains 15 residues. The DNA of the CDR3 is TGTGCCAGCAGCTTTACAGGGGGCATGGATCAGCCCCAGCATTTT. Its protein is CASSFTGGMDQPQHF.

This clone was seen only a few times. The V gene is TRBV18, the J gene TRBJ1-5; TRBD1 is a possible D gene (5 bases). From germline, CDR1 is KGHSH and CDR2 LQKENI. Trimming pared 6 bases from V and 2 bases from J, leaving 20 bases between. This CDR3 has 17 amino acids. The CDR3 reads CASSSSRGIAGNQPQHF. CDR3 sequence (DNA): TGTGCCAGCTCCTCTAGCCGGGGGATTGCGGGCAATCAGCCCCAGCATTTT.

This clone was seen once. The rearrangement uses TRBV18 and TRBJ1-2; maybe TRBD1 (5 bases). Between the trimmed V and J ends, which lost 6 bases and 5 bases, there was a span of 16 bases. In germline, CDR1 is KGHSH, CDR2 LQKENI. This CDR3 comprises 14 residues. The CDR3 DNA sequence: TGTGCCAGCTCCCCAGGGTCAGTACTTTATGGCTACACCTTC. Translation: CASSPGSVLYGYTF.

This chain links TRBV7-9 with TRBJ1-4; TRBD1 agrees at 7 bases. After removal of 1 base from V and 5 bases from J, the junction contained 4 bases not matched to a gene. The CDR3 length is 15 residues. The V gene's germline CDR1 is SEHNR and CDR2 FQNEAQ (reference sequence). For the CDR3, the DNA is TGTGCCAGCAGCTTAGAGGGACAGTCAAATGAAAAACTGTTTTTT. Translated, it gives CASSLEGQSNEKLFF.

The chain uses TRBV5-8 and TRBJ1-5; unclear D gene. Germline V lookup: CDR1 SGHTS, CDR2 YDEGEE. Trimming removed 5 bases at V and 6 bases at J, with 9 bases between. The CDR3 contains 12 residues. The DNA of the CDR3 is TGTGCCAGCAGGTCCTACCCTCAGCCCCAGCATTTT. This gives the protein CASRSYPQPQHF. Supplemented by reference TRBV5-8 and TRBJ1-5, the full variable domain reads EAGVTQSPTHLIKTRGQQATLRCSPISGHTSVYWYQQALGLGLQFLLWYDEGEERNRGNFPPRFSGRQFPNYSSELNVNALELEDSALYLCASRSYPQPQHFGDGTRLSIL.

J is TRBJ2-3 and V is TRBV5-1; D remains unclear. CDR3 size: 14 residues. V lost 4 bases to trimming and J lost 4 bases, with 13 bases between them. Germline CDR1 and CDR2: SGHRS and YFSETQ. CDR3 DNA sequence: TGCGCCAGCAGCGCCACAAAGGGTGCAGATACGCAGTATTTT. This codes for CASSATKGADTQYF.

The chain uses TRBV14 and TRBJ1-6; the D gene is possibly TRBD1 (6 bases). This CDR3 has 16 amino acids. Germline V gene data show CDR1 as SGHDN and CDR2 as FVKESK. V was shortened by 2 bases and J by 4 bases, with 12 bases between the two germline ends. In nucleotides, the CDR3 is TGTGCCAGCAGCCAAACAGGGATCACTTATAATTCACCCCTCCACTTT. Translation gives CASSQTGITYNSPLHF.

The V gene is TRBV4-2, the J gene TRBJ1-3; D perhaps matches TRBD1 (5 bases). V was pared by 0 bases and J by 4 bases, with 10 bases between. This CDR3 is 15 amino acids long. Germline values: CDR1 LGHNA, CDR2 YNFKEQ. The CDR3 region is CASSQERTRGNTIYF. The CDR3 DNA reads as TGTGCCAGCAGCCAAGAAAGGACAAGGGGAAACACCATATATTTT.